Presented here are 16 T cell receptor beta chains from one specimen sequenced in a study of shared clonotypes between healthy human individuals. TCRdb's table, derived via immunoSEQ multiplex PCR, lists solely in-frame clones and lacks some. The table records around 500,000 clones, roughly three quarters of them present only once. The sample consisted of PBMCs. The receptors originated from a woman in her thirties or forties in good health. Some clones in this sample may be carry-over from other donors' samples.

This clone was counted a single time. The V call is TRBV11-2, the J call TRBJ2-3; D unclear. V lost 1 base and J 10 bases, leaving 15 bases between the germline ends. The CDR3 covers 14 residues. Per the germline V gene, CDR1 is SGHAT and CDR2 is FQNNGV. The DNA of the CDR3 is TGTGCCAGCAGCTTAGGCGCTACGTATACGCCGCAGTATTTT. Translated: CASSLGATYTPQYF.

Comments on this clone: Other DNA sequences in this specimen translate into the identical CDR3. The chain links TRBV18 to TRBJ1-5, with D unresolved. The germline V and J ends were trimmed by 3 bases and 3 bases, with 3 bases remaining between them. The V gene's germline CDR1 is KGHSH and CDR2 LQKENI. This CDR3 has 12 residues. The CDR3 sequence: CASSPDNQPQHF. CDR3 nucleotides: TGTGCCAGCTCACCCGACAATCAGCCCCAGCATTTT.

The chain joins TRBV28 to TRBJ2-5; D remains ambiguous. Trimming stripped 5 bases from V and 9 bases from J, with 19 bases between. The CDR3 spans 14 residues. The V gene's germline CDR1 is MDHEN and CDR2 SYDVKM. DNA of the CDR3: TGTGCCAGCAGTCCGACATACAAACCCCTGGCCCAGTACTTC. It encodes CASSPTYKPLAQYF.

The rearrangement joins TRBV18 to TRBJ1-6, with a weak D call TRBD1 (6 bases). Germline V lookup: CDR1 KGHSH, CDR2 LQKENI. V lost 3 bases and J lost 10, with 13 bases in between. CDR3 length equals 14 residues. The CDR3: CASSPLGGLSPLHF. The CDR3 DNA reads TGTGCCAGCTCACCTCTAGGGGGTCTCTCACCCCTCCACTTT.

The rearrangement joins TRBV30 to TRBJ2-7; 7 positions agree with TRBD1. The CDR3 spans 14 residues. Germline V gene sequence: CDR1 GTSNPN, CDR2 SVGIG (reference sequence). J lost 5 bases, V lost 2 bases, and 9 bases had no gene match. This CDR3 is CAWSRDRVDNEQYF. The CDR3 region has the DNA TGTGCCTGGAGTAGAGACAGGGTCGACAACGAGCAGTACTTC.

The chain has TRBV6-1 and TRBJ2-5; 8 nucleotides match TRBD2. The CDR3 has 14 residues. The V and J ends lost 3 bases and 2 bases, in that order; junction bases with no gene match: 2. The germline CDR1 and CDR2 sequences are MNHNS and SASEGT. CDR3 amino acids: CASSELAGQETQYF. The CDR3 DNA reads TGTGCCAGCAGTGAGTTAGCGGGACAAGAGACCCAGTACTTC.

J is TRBJ2-1 and V is TRBV9; 8 positions match TRBD2. J gave up 5 bases and V 0 bases, and 1 base lay outside the gene matches. Per the germline V gene, CDR1 is SGDLS and CDR2 is YYNGEE. The CDR3 is 14 amino acids. CDR3 residues: CASSVVSGNNEQFF. The DNA for the CDR3 is TGTGCCAGCAGCGTAGTTAGCGGGAACAATGAGCAGTTCTTC. The variable domain in full, with the rest retrieved from reference TRBV9 and TRBJ2-1, is DSGVTQTPKHLITATGQRVTLRCSPRSGDLSVYWYQQSLDQGLQFLIQYYNGEERAKGNILERFSAQQFPDLHSELNLSSLELGDSALYFCASSVVSGNNEQFFGPGTRLTVL.

The rearrangement joins TRBV30 to TRBJ2-7, with 7 bases fitting TRBD1. V lost 3 bases to trimming and J lost 6 bases; unmatched junction nucleotides: 8. The CDR3 runs 13 residues. Germline V lookup: CDR1 GTSNPN, CDR2 SVGIG (reference sequence). Here the CDR3 reads CAWSGTGVGEQYF. As DNA, the CDR3 is TGTGCCTGGAGCGGCACAGGGGTGGGCGAGCAGTACTTC. The entire variable domain, with the rest obtained from reference TRBV30 and TRBJ2-7, is as follows: SQTIHQWPATLVQPVGSPLSLECTVEGTSNPNLYWYRQAAGRGLQLLFYSVGIGQISSEVPQNLSASRPQDRQFILSSKKLLLSDSGFYLCAWSGTGVGEQYFGPGTRLTVT.

V and J are TRBV19 and TRBJ2-3, with 9 positions matching TRBD2. Per germline, CDR1 LNHDA and CDR2 SQIVND (reference sequence). V lost 3 bases and J lost 4; bases outside the gene matches: 5. The CDR3 covers 15 residues. CDR3 in amino acids: CASSIGASGADTQYF. CDR3 nucleotide sequence: TGTGCCAGTAGTATTGGTGCTAGCGGGGCAGATACGCAGTATTTT. The complete variable domain, with remaining parts taken from reference TRBV19 and TRBJ2-3, reads DGGITQSPKYLFRKEGQNVTLSCEQNLNHDAMYWYRQDPGQGLRLIYYSQIVNDFQKGDIAEGYSVSREKKESFPLTVTSAQKNPTAFYLCASSIGASGADTQYFGPGTRLTVL.

This clone occurred a few times. This chain uses TRBV30 with TRBJ1-2; maybe TRBD1 (6 bases). The germline gives CDR1 GTSNPN, CDR2 SVGIG (reference sequence). The length of the CDR3 is 13 residues. With 2 bases removed from V and 5 bases from J, the gap between germline ends came to 12 bases. This chain's CDR3 is CAWSPRGPYGYTF. CDR3 nucleotides: TGTGCCTGGAGTCCCAGGGGCCCGTATGGCTACACCTTC.

The rearrangement links TRBV28 to TRBJ1-4, with TRBD1 as a possible D gene (5 bases). The CDR3 runs to 15 residues. CDR1 MDHEN and CDR2 SYDVKM come from the germline V gene. V was cut by 5 bases and J by 8 bases, with 18 bases left in between. In DNA, the CDR3 is TGTGCCAGCAGTGGGTCCGGCAGGGTGGAGGAAAAACTGTTTTTT. As protein: CASSGSGRVEEKLFF.

The genes are TRBV5-1 and TRBJ1-5; 10 bases line up with TRBD1. Germline V CDR1 and CDR2: SGHRS, YFSETQ. CDR3 size: 15 residues. Trimming at V came to 0 bases and at J to 7 bases, leaving 4 bases not matched to a gene. The CDR3 DNA follows: TGCGCCAGCAGCTTGGAGGGACAGGGGAGACAGCCCCAGCATTTT. Residues: CASSLEGQGRQPQHF.

V usage is TRBV5-1 and J usage is TRBJ2-1; no clear D gene. Germline V gene data show CDR1 as SGHRS and CDR2 as YFSETQ. The CDR3 spans 13 residues. Trimming cost V 0 bases and J 7 bases, with 8 bases left between them. The CDR3 is CASSLVRVNEQFF. The CDR3 DNA is TGCGCCAGCAGCTTGGTGAGAGTTAATGAGCAGTTCTTC.

The chain links TRBV29-1 to TRBJ2-7; D may be TRBD1 (5 bases). Between the trimmed V and J ends, which lost 4 bases and 2 bases, there was a span of 9 bases. Germline V gene sequence: CDR1 SQVTM, CDR2 ANQGSEA. The length of the CDR3 is 12 residues. CDR3 nucleotides: TGCAGCGTTGTGACGGACACCTACGAGCAGTACTTC. This encodes CSVVTDTYEQYF.

The gene calls are TRBV9 and TRBJ2-1; TRBD1 matches 9 bases. Germline assignment: CDR1 SGDLS and CDR2 YYNGEE. Losses at the gene ends were 4 bases for V and 9 bases for J; bases not matched to a gene: 11. The CDR3 sequence is 15 residues long. CDR3 coding DNA: TGTGCCAGCAGCCCGTCCGGGACAGGGCCCCCTGAGCAGTTCTTC. The encoded protein is CASSPSGTGPPEQFF.

V gene TRBV21-1 combines with J gene TRBJ2-1; the D call TRBD2 from the table was never checked on the DNA. TRBV21-1 is recorded as a pseudogene. CDR3 length equals 14 residues. The CDR3 bases are TGTGCCACTCTTCATGAGGAGGGGAGGAATGAGCAGTTCTTC. This translates into CATLHEEGRNEQFF.